A single sample gave rise to the 13 T cell receptor beta chains below, sequenced in a study of blood T cell repertoires in COVID-19. Here immunoSEQ multiplex PCR was the method, and the copy in TCRdb shows in-frame clones only, minus some. The data show just over 150,000 clones, almost 85% seen once. The source material was peripheral blood. The receptor set was obtained from a woman of 80 years or more with acute or convalescent COVID-19.

V and J are TRBV7-9 and TRBJ1-2; perhaps TRBD1 as D (6 bases). Trimming removed 5 bases at V and 5 bases at J, with 27 bases between. The length of the CDR3 is 18 residues. Germline V CDR1 and CDR2: SEHNR, FQNEAQ (reference sequence). CDR3 coding DNA: TGTGCCAGCAGCCCCTCATATGACGACAGGATGAGCCTTTATGGCTACACCTTC. Translating gives CASSPSYDDRMSLYGYTF.

V is TRBV19 and J is TRBJ2-1; D is perhaps TRBD1 (6 bases). Germline lookup yields CDR1 LNHDA and CDR2 SQIVND (reference sequence). Deletions cut 3 bases from V and 2 bases from J, with 11 bases between. The CDR3 length is 15 residues. CDR3 coding DNA: TGTGCCAGTAGTATCTTGGGGGCCCCCTACAATGAGCAGTTCTTC. Its protein is CASSILGAPYNEQFF.

This chain connects TRBV9 to TRBJ1-5, with 7 positions matching TRBD1. Germline CDR1 is SGDLS and CDR2 is YYNGEE. V lost 4 bases and J lost 6; bases outside the gene matches: 10. The CDR3 has 15 residues. CDR3: CASSPTGLGGQPQHF. In DNA form, the CDR3 reads TGTGCCAGCAGCCCGACAGGGTTAGGTGGTCAGCCCCAGCATTTT.

This chain joins TRBV7-9 and TRBJ1-1; the D gene is possibly TRBD1 (5 bases). V lost 3 bases and J lost 6, with 14 bases in between. The CDR3 contains 14 residues. CDR1 and CDR2 (germline): SEHNR, FQNEAQ (reference sequence). The CDR3 spells CASSFSGAGAEAFF. The CDR3 region has the DNA TGTGCCAGCAGCTTTTCCGGGGCGGGAGCTGAAGCTTTCTTT.

The rearrangement uses TRBV15 and TRBJ1-4, with TRBD1 identical over 8 bases. J gave up 3 bases and V 4 bases, and 1 base lay outside the gene matches. CDR3 length: 14 residues. Germline loops: CDR1 LNHNV, CDR2 YYDKDF (reference sequence). CDR3 protein: CATSIQGANEKLFF. CDR3 DNA: TGTGCCACCAGCATACAGGGGGCTAATGAAAAACTGTTTTTT.

CDR3 in DNA: TGTGCCAGCAGCTTGATCGGAGGTAACTATGGCTACACCTTC. Translated: CASSLIGGNYGYTF. V usage is TRBV5-5 and J usage is TRBJ1-2, with D unclear. Germline V gives CDR1 SGHKS, CDR2 YYEKEE (reference sequence). The CDR3 is 14 amino acids. V lost 1 base and J lost 1, with 8 bases in between.

This clone was counted a few times. The J gene is TRBJ2-2, the V gene TRBV7-6; TRBD2 agrees at 10 bases. CDR1 SGHVS and CDR2 FNYEAQ come from the germline V gene. CDR3 size: 19 residues. Unmatched junction bases numbered 8, after V lost 0 bases and J lost 1 base. CDR3 sequence reads: CASSLAVLAGRGNTGELFF. The DNA of the CDR3 is TGTGCCAGCAGCTTAGCGGTACTAGCGGGAAGGGGGAACACCGGGGAGCTGTTTTTT.

V usage is TRBV29-1 and J usage is TRBJ2-3; 11 nucleotides align to TRBD2. The ends lost 4 bases at V and 4 bases at J; junction bases unmatched: 7. CDR1 and CDR2 from the germline V gene are SQVTM and ANQGSEA. CDR3 length: 15 amino acids. The CDR3 spells CSVAGASGRSDTQYF. The DNA of the CDR3 is TGCAGCGTTGCGGGGGCTAGCGGGAGGTCAGATACGCAGTATTTT.

This chain links TRBV6-2 or TRBV6-3 with TRBJ2-1; 11 bases are shared with TRBD2. CDR3 length equals 15 residues. With V trimmed by 4 bases and J by 7 bases, 6 bases remained unmatched. Germline CDR1 is MNHEY and CDR2 is SVGEGT. The CDR3 DNA reads as TGTGCCAGCAGTTTACTAGCGGGAGCGGGGAATGAGCAGTTCTTC. Its translation: CASSLLAGAGNEQFF.

The V call is TRBV2, the J call TRBJ1-1, with a possible D match to TRBD1 (5 bases). The CDR3 totals 14 residues. Per germline, CDR1 SNHLY and CDR2 FYNNEI. V shed 5 bases and J shed 4 bases, with 14 bases lying between them. CDR3 residues: CASSKRPGPTEAFF. CDR3 bases: TGTGCCAGCAGTAAAAGGCCAGGGCCCACTGAAGCTTTCTTT.

This sequence joins TRBV10-3 and TRBJ1-1; 10 bases match TRBD1. The V and J ends lost 2 bases and 5 bases, in that order; junction bases with no gene match: 5. The CDR3 totals 15 residues. From germline, CDR1 is ENHRY and CDR2 SYGVKD. The CDR3 sequence is CAISEGRTGGTEAFF. Here the CDR3 DNA reads TGTGCCATCAGTGAGGGGAGGACAGGGGGAACTGAAGCTTTCTTT.

This clone was seen more than once but under ten times. The J gene is TRBJ2-5, the V gene TRBV30, with 8 bases aligning to TRBD1. The germline gives CDR1 GTSNPN, CDR2 SVGIG (reference sequence). This CDR3 contains 14 residues. V was clipped by 0 bases and J by 5 bases; unmatched bases: 5. The CDR3 DNA reads TGTGCCTGGAGTGTGAACAGGGGGTGGGAGACCCAGTACTTC. Residues: CAWSVNRGWETQYF.

The J gene is TRBJ2-5, the V gene TRBV19; 9 bases map to TRBD1. The ends lost 3 bases at V and 2 bases at J; junction bases unmatched: 4. The CDR3 consists of 15 residues. Germline lookup yields CDR1 LNHDA and CDR2 SQIVND (reference sequence). The CDR3 protein is CASSMTGGRQETQYF. DNA of the CDR3: TGTGCCAGTAGTATGACAGGGGGAAGGCAAGAGACCCAGTACTTC.